This entry concerns a single T cell receptor beta chain. Sample time point: patch test 3, about 24 weeks after DPC sensitization. Treatment in this sample: therapeutic diphenylcyclopropenone sensitization with weekly scalp DPC. Losses at the gene ends were 4 bases for V and 4 bases for J; bases not matched to a gene: 7. Germline V gene lookup returns CDR1 MDHEN and CDR2 SYDVKM. The CDR3 totals 15 residues. This sample was taken from a study of human T cells and chemical hapten exposure. Study-wide context: Read at 6 days, the patch tests placed 0.01% DPC on the upper back.

In the authors' methods: Approximately 100,000 TCRs per sample was the median, with a range of about 20,000 to 750,000. TCRdb recomputed calls from the RACE reads with MiXCR, one row per CDR3 protein. The V and J calls here are based on TCRdb, not the publication. The sample contains 190,000 or so distinct CDR3 sequences, around 25% of which appear only once. The sample was whole blood, taken in connection with sensitization to the hapten diphenylcyclopropenone (DPC). The chain couples TRBV28 to TRBJ2-7; TRBD2 agrees at 10 bases. The sequence derives from a middle-aged woman with alopecia areata. Some clones in this sample may be carry-over from other donors' samples. The DNA for the CDR3 is TGTGCCAGCAGTTCCCCTAGCGGGAGCAGGTACGAGCAGTACTTC. It specifies CASSSPSGSRYEQYF.